This record concerns one T cell receptor (beta chain) sequence. This sample stems from a study of blood T cell repertoires in COVID-19. Assay used: immunoSEQ multiplex PCR; TCRdb lists only in-frame clones, some missing. Here the sample spans fewer than 250,000 clones, more than 80% being singletons. This CDR3 has 15 amino acids. CDR1 and CDR2 (germline): SNHLY, FYNNEI. Losses at the gene ends were 0 bases for V and 7 bases for J; bases not matched to a gene: 6. The sample comprised peripheral blood. This chain links TRBV2 with TRBJ1-5, with 7 bases fitting TRBD1. This receptor was identified in a human donor in a cohort sampled during active COVID-19. The chain's CDR3 is CASSEAGQSLQPQHF. The CDR3 nucleotides read TGTGCCAGCAGTGAAGCGGGACAGAGCCTCCAGCCCCAGCATTTT.